The 29 T cell receptor beta chains presented below share a single source sample, sequenced in a study of blood T cell repertoires in COVID-19. Profiled with immunoSEQ multiplex PCR; TCRdb holds only in-frame clones, not every one. The sample lists 130,000 to 150,000 clones, 88% occurring once. The sample taken for sequencing was peripheral blood. The origin of the receptors is a human donor in a cohort sampled during active COVID-19.

As DNA, the CDR3 is TGTGCCAGCAGCCCACCGGGACAGGGTTGGGAGCAGTACTTC. Its translation: CASSPPGQGWEQYF. The V gene is TRBV7-6, the J gene TRBJ2-7; 9 positions match TRBD1. Germline CDR1 reads SGHVS; CDR2 reads FNYEAQ. The junction had 9 bases not matched to a gene; V was cut back by 5 bases and J by 7 bases. The CDR3 length is 14 residues.

The genes are TRBV19 and TRBJ1-1; 10 bases line up with TRBD1. The CDR3 has 13 amino acids. V lost 5 bases to trimming and J lost 8 bases; unmatched junction nucleotides: 5. CDR1 and CDR2 from the germline V gene are LNHDA and SQIVND (reference sequence). The CDR3 loop reads CASSGWDRGEAFF. DNA of the CDR3: TGTGCCAGTAGTGGATGGGACAGGGGAGAAGCTTTCTTT.

The CDR3 loop is CASRTERGQRRSSGANVLTF. The CDR3 DNA sequence: TGTGCCAGCAGGACCGAGAGAGGGCAACGTCGGAGCTCTGGGGCCAACGTCCTGACTTTC. The chain uses TRBV2 and TRBJ2-6; D may be TRBD2 (5 bases). Germline CDR1 reads SNHLY; CDR2 reads FYNNEI. The CDR3 has 20 amino acids. Between the trimmed V and J ends, which lost 6 bases and 0 bases, there was a span of 24 bases.

The gene calls are TRBV28 and TRBJ1-1, with 8 bases matching TRBD1. CDR1 is MDHEN, CDR2 SYDVKM, per germline. The CDR3 is 15 amino acids. V trimming: 3 bases; J trimming: 5 bases; junction bases outside the gene matches: 8. The CDR3 spells CASSFEGQGETEAFF. DNA of the CDR3: TGTGCCAGCAGTTTTGAAGGACAGGGAGAGACTGAAGCTTTCTTT.

The sample holds one count of this clone. V is TRBV6-2 or TRBV6-3 and J is TRBJ2-1; perhaps TRBD1 as D (6 bases). Trimming left V 1 base short and J 4 bases short, with 20 bases between. The CDR3 runs to 18 residues. In germline, CDR1 is MNHEY, CDR2 SVGEGT. DNA for the CDR3: TGTGCCAGCAGTTACTTCGTACCGGGCCCCAGGGGATACAATGAGCAGTTCTTC. Amino acid sequence: CASSYFVPGPRGYNEQFF.

The chain is built from TRBV5-4 and TRBJ2-3; D is possibly TRBD2 (6 bases). V was shortened by 4 bases and J by 0 bases, with 15 bases between the two germline ends. Germline V lookup: CDR1 SGHNT, CDR2 YYREEE (reference sequence). CDR3 length: 16 amino acids. The CDR3 bases are TGTGCCAGCAGCCCTATGACTAGAAGTAGCACAGATACGCAGTATTTT. It is translated as CASSPMTRSSTDTQYF.

The chain uses TRBV19 and TRBJ2-1, with TRBD2 matching over 11 bases. The CDR3 runs 19 residues. J was trimmed by 3 bases and V by 4 bases; bases with no gene match: 14. Germline lookup yields CDR1 LNHDA and CDR2 SQIVND (reference sequence). In DNA form, the CDR3 reads TGTGCCAGTAGTAGGCCTGTTATTAGCGGGAGGGCCCGCTACAATGAGCAGTTCTTC. Its translation: CASSRPVISGRARYNEQFF.

The chain carries TRBV18 and TRBJ1-6; 7 bases fit TRBD1. V trimming: 3 bases; J trimming: 6 bases; junction bases outside the gene matches: 8. The CDR3 is 16 amino acids. CDR1 KGHSH and CDR2 LQKENI come from the germline V gene. CDR3 residues: CASSPSRDSFNSPLHF. CDR3 coding DNA: TGTGCCAGCTCACCTTCCCGGGACAGCTTTAATTCACCCCTCCACTTT.

The chain combines TRBV7-3 with TRBJ2-1, with unresolved D. This CDR3 is built from 15 residues. V lost 1 base and J 6 bases, leaving 13 bases between the germline ends. The germline V gene encodes CDR1 SGHTA and CDR2 FQGTGA. The CDR3 nucleotides are TGTGCCAGCAGCTTAAGGGTTGGTACGGGCAATGAGCAGTTCTTC. Protein sequence: CASSLRVGTGNEQFF.

V is TRBV7-9 and J is TRBJ2-2, with a weak D call TRBD1 (5 bases). Germline-derived CDR1 and CDR2 are SEHNR and FQNEAQ (reference sequence). The CDR3 sequence is 15 residues long. The ends were cut back, 7 bases at V and 2 bases at J, with 14 bases in the middle. DNA of the CDR3: TGTGCCAGCAACACAGGAACCGCCAACACCGGGGAGCTGTTTTTT. Protein sequence: CASNTGTANTGELFF.

The chain uses TRBV27 and TRBJ2-6; TRBD2 is a possible D gene (7 bases). The V and J ends lost 5 bases and 0 bases respectively, with 23 bases between them. The CDR3 runs to 20 residues. Germline CDR1 reads MNHEY; CDR2 reads SMNVEV (reference sequence). The DNA for the CDR3 is TGTGCCAGCAGTCCGCCGAGATGGGGGGGGGCCACCTCTGGGGCCAACGTCCTGACTTTC. It translates to CASSPPRWGGATSGANVLTF.

The chain joins TRBV11-2 to TRBJ1-2; TRBD1 is a possible D gene (6 bases). The germline V gene has CDR1 SGHAT and CDR2 FQNNGV. The V end lost 3 bases, the J end lost 3 bases, and 8 bases lay between the germline ends. This CDR3 comprises 13 residues. For the CDR3, the DNA is TGTGCCAGCAGCTTTGAGGGGGACTATGGCTACACCTTC. This gives the protein CASSFEGDYGYTF. Combining the CDR3 with reference TRBV11-2 and TRBJ1-2 gives the whole variable domain EAGVAQSPRYKIIEKRQSVAFWCNPISGHATLYWYQQILGQGPKLLIQFQNNGVVDDSQLPKDRFSAERLKGVDSTLKIQPAKLEDSAVYLCASSFEGDYGYTFGSGTRLTVV.

The genes are TRBV5-1 and TRBJ2-7; D is perhaps TRBD2 (7 bases). The V end was cut by 2 bases, the J end by 7 bases, with 10 bases between. The CDR3 consists of 12 residues. The germline V gene encodes CDR1 SGHRS and CDR2 YFSETQ. The CDR3 is CASSLGGEEQYF. The CDR3 nucleotides are TGCGCCAGCAGCTTAGGGGGGGAAGAGCAGTACTTC.

This CDR3 is CASSLVPDRRRNTGELFF. CDR3 nucleotides: TGTGCCAGCAGCTTAGTCCCGGACAGGAGACGGAACACCGGGGAGCTGTTTTTT. This chain connects TRBV7-9 to TRBJ2-2, with 7 bases matching TRBD1. This CDR3 spans 18 amino acids. Trimming at V came to 1 base and at J to 1 base, leaving 9 bases not matched to a gene. Germline loops: CDR1 SEHNR, CDR2 FQNEAQ (reference sequence).

The chain is built from TRBV27 and TRBJ1-1; D might be TRBD1 (5 bases). The V and J ends lost 3 bases and 5 bases respectively, with 13 bases between them. Germline CDR1 is MNHEY and CDR2 is SMNVEV (reference sequence). This CDR3 comprises 14 residues. The CDR3 reads CASSFRGYVTEAFF. CDR3 nucleotide sequence: TGTGCCAGCAGTTTTCGGGGGTACGTAACTGAAGCTTTCTTT.

The rearrangement joins TRBV28 to TRBJ2-2, with TRBD2 matching 8 bases. The CDR3 runs 17 residues. CDR1 MDHEN and CDR2 SYDVKM come from the germline V gene. The ends lost 6 bases at V and 5 bases at J; junction bases unmatched: 14. The DNA of the CDR3 is TGTGCCAGCAGCTTCCGTTTTCGGGAGGGGGGTACCGGGGAGCTGTTTTTT. This encodes CASSFRFREGGTGELFF. The variable domain in full, completed from reference TRBV28 and TRBJ2-2, reads DVKVTQSSRYLVKRTGEKVFLECVQDMDHENMFWYRQDPGLGLRLIYFSYDVKMKEKGDIPEGYSVSREKKERFSLILESASTNQTSMYLCASSFRFREGGTGELFFGEGSRLTVL.

The chain combines TRBV7-2 with TRBJ2-5; D is possibly TRBD2 (5 bases). Looked up from germline, CDR1 is SGHTA and CDR2 is FQGNSA. This CDR3 is 15 amino acids long. V was cut by 0 bases and J by 5 bases, with 13 bases left in between. Written as DNA, the CDR3 is TGTGCCAGCAGCTTAGCGCGGGCAAGGGAGGAGACCCAGTACTTC. It translates to CASSLARAREETQYF.

The chain joins TRBV6-5 to TRBJ1-1; D not certain. V dropped 0 bases and J dropped 0 bases, with 11 bases sitting between them. CDR1 MNHEY and CDR2 SVGAGI come from the germline V gene. This CDR3 is 16 amino acids long. CDR3: CASSYSRGYMNTEAFF. Here the CDR3 DNA reads TGTGCCAGCAGTTACTCGAGAGGTTACATGAACACTGAAGCTTTCTTT.

The V gene is TRBV10-3, the J gene TRBJ1-2; the match to TRBD1 covers 10 bases. J lost 8 bases, V lost 3 bases, and 6 bases had no gene match. CDR1 ENHRY and CDR2 SYGVKD come from the germline V gene. This CDR3 is 14 amino acids long. The CDR3 is CAISDDRGRRGYTF. The DNA of the CDR3 is TGTGCCATCAGTGATGACAGGGGGCGACGCGGCTACACCTTC.

V and J are TRBV11-2 and TRBJ2-7; the match to TRBD2 covers 11 bases. CDR1 and CDR2 (germline): SGHAT, FQNNGV. V was clipped by 5 bases and J by 4 bases; unmatched bases: 7. The CDR3 length is 15 residues. The CDR3 protein is CASSTRLAGRYEQYF. The CDR3 nucleotides read TGTGCCAGCAGCACTCGACTAGCGGGACGGTACGAGCAGTACTTC. Supplemented by reference TRBV11-2 and TRBJ2-7, the full variable domain reads EAGVAQSPRYKIIEKRQSVAFWCNPISGHATLYWYQQILGQGPKLLIQFQNNGVVDDSQLPKDRFSAERLKGVDSTLKIQPAKLEDSAVYLCASSTRLAGRYEQYFGPGTRLTVT.

This clone was recorded once. The chain uses TRBV27 and TRBJ2-1; the match to TRBD2 covers 10 bases. The CDR3 is 15 amino acids. Germline CDR1 MNHEY, CDR2 SMNVEV (reference sequence). V shed 4 bases, J shed 4 bases, and the junction held 4 bases outside the gene matches. CDR3 DNA sequence: TGTGCCAGCAGTTCCAGGACTAGCGGATACAATGAGCAGTTCTTC. This encodes CASSSRTSGYNEQFF.

The chain combines TRBV27 with TRBJ1-2; tentatively, D is TRBD1 (5 bases). Germline V CDR1 and CDR2: MNHEY, SMNVEV (reference sequence). Trimming took off 3 bases at V and 4 bases at J, with 12 bases between the two ends. This CDR3 has 14 amino acids. CDR3 coding DNA: TGTGCCAGCAGTTTCCAGGGCGACGGCTATGGCTACACCTTC. Its translation is CASSFQGDGYGYTF.

The count of this clone is one. CDR3 sequence (DNA): TGTGCCAGCAGCTCATGGACTAGCGGGGGGGAGGAGCAGTTCTTC. It codes for CASSSWTSGGEEQFF. The chain carries TRBV27 and TRBJ2-1, with TRBD2 matching over 15 bases. The V segment lost 6 bases and the J segment 10 bases; nucleotides outside the gene matches: 7. The CDR3 spans 15 residues. Germline V CDR1 and CDR2: MNHEY, SMNVEV (reference sequence).

The chain combines TRBV15 with TRBJ2-7, with 11 nucleotides matching TRBD1. This CDR3 comprises 15 residues. Trimming removed 9 bases from V and 3 bases from J; junction bases left unmatched: 10. Germline loops: CDR1 LNHNV, CDR2 YYDKDF (reference sequence). This CDR3 is CATTSGQGADYEQYF. CDR3 nucleotides: TGTGCCACAACCTCCGGACAGGGGGCAGACTACGAGCAGTACTTC.

CDR3 loop: CSVKTGLAGAYEQYF. The CDR3 DNA sequence: TGCAGCGTGAAGACGGGACTAGCGGGAGCTTACGAGCAGTACTTC. The chain uses TRBV29-1 and TRBJ2-7; 14 bases line up with TRBD2. This CDR3 has 15 amino acids. CDR1 is SQVTM and CDR2 is ANQGSEA in the germline V gene. Germline trimming cut 6 bases from V and 4 bases from J; bases unmatched to any gene: 8.

The chain joins TRBV15 to TRBJ2-2; a possible D gene is TRBD2 (5 bases). Germline lookup yields CDR1 LNHNV and CDR2 YYDKDF (reference sequence). The CDR3 runs to 15 residues. Trimming took off 1 base at V and 0 bases at J, with 6 bases between the two ends. CDR3 sequence: CATSRAGTNTGELFF. CDR3 nucleotide sequence: TGTGCCACCAGCAGAGCCGGGACGAACACCGGGGAGCTGTTTTTT.

This clone was counted a single time. The chain carries TRBV18 and TRBJ2-2; possibly TRBD2 for D (6 bases). V lost 5 bases and J 0 bases, leaving 13 bases between the germline ends. In germline, CDR1 is KGHSH, CDR2 LQKENI. The CDR3 is 16 amino acids. The CDR3, as DNA: TGTGCCAGCTCAGACGGGGGACCGACGAACACCGGGGAGCTGTTTTTT. As protein: CASSDGGPTNTGELFF. The full variable domain, in which reference TRBV18 and TRBJ2-2 provide the parts outside the CDR3, is NAGVMQNPRHLVRRRGQEARLRCSPMKGHSHVYWYRQLPEEGLKFMVYLQKENIIDESGMPKERFSAEFPKEGPSILRIQQVVRGDSAAYFCASSDGGPTNTGELFFGEGSRLTVL.

The CDR3: CASSYRGIGTEAFF. For the CDR3, the DNA is TGTGCCAGCTCATACAGGGGAATTGGCACTGAAGCTTTCTTT. V is TRBV2 and J is TRBJ1-1; 7 bases map to TRBD1. The CDR3 has 14 residues. V dropped 8 bases and J dropped 4; count of bases not matched to a gene: 10. Germline values: CDR1 SNHLY, CDR2 FYNNEI.

This clone was detected only once. The chain employs TRBV6-2 or TRBV6-3 and TRBJ1-5, with D possibly TRBD1 on 5 matching bases. This CDR3 is built from 13 residues. Germline CDR1 MNHEY, CDR2 SVGEGT. The V and J ends lost 5 bases and 3 bases respectively, with 8 bases between them. The CDR3 reads CASSRTFNQPQHF. DNA of the CDR3: TGTGCCAGCAGTCGGACATTCAATCAGCCCCAGCATTTT.